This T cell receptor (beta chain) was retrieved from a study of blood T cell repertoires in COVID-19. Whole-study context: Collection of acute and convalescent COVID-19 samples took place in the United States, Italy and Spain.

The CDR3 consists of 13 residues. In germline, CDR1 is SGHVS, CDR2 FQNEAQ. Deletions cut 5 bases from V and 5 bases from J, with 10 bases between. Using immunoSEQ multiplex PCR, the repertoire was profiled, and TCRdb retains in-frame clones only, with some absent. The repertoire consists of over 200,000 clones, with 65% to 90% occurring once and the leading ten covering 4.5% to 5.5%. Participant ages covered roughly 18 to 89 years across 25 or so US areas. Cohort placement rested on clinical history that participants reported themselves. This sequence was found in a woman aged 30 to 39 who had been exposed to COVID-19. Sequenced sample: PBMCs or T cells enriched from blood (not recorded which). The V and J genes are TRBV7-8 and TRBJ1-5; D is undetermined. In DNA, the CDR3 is TGTGCCAGCAGCCCACATGTGGATCAGCCCCAGCATTTT. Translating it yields CASSPHVDQPQHF.